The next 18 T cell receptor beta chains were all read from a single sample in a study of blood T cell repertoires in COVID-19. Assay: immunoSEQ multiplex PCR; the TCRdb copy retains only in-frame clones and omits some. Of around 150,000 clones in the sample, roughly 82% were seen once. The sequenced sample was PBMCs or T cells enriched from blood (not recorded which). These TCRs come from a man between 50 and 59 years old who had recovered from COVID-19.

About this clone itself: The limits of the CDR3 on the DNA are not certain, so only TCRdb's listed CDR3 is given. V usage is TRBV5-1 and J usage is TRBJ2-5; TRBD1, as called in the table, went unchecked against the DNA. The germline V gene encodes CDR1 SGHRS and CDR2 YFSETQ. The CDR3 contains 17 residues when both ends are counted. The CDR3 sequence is CASSLGQGMTMSSSSDF.

CDR3 protein: CASSQYRGDTQYF. The CDR3 region has the DNA TGTGCCAGCAGCCAGTATCGGGGGGATACGCAGTATTTT. The rearrangement joins TRBV3-1 (or the pseudogene TRBV3-2) to TRBJ2-3, with D possibly being TRBD2 (6 bases). V shed 3 bases and J shed 6 bases, with 10 bases lying between them. Germline V CDR1 and CDR2: LGHDT, YNNKEL (reference sequence). The CDR3 contains 13 residues.

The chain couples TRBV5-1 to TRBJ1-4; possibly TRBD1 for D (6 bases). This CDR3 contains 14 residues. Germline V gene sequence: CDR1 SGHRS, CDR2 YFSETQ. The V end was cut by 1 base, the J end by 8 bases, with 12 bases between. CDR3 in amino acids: CASSLTGGAEKLFF. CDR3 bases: TGCGCCAGCAGCTTGACTGGGGGGGCCGAAAAACTGTTTTTT.

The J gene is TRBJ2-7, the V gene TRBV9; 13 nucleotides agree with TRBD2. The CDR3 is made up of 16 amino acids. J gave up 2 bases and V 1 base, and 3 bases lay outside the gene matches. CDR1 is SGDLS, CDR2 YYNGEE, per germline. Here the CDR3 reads CASSVSTSGGPYEQYF. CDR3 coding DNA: TGTGCCAGCAGCGTATCGACTAGCGGGGGGCCCTACGAGCAGTACTTC.

As DNA, the CDR3 is TGTGCCAGCAGTGAATTGCAGGGGCAGGGCTACACCTTC. Protein sequence: CASSELQGQGYTF. The chain has TRBV6-1 and TRBJ1-2; possibly TRBD1 for D (6 bases). The V gene's germline CDR1 is MNHNS and CDR2 SASEGT. Trimming shortened V by 2 bases and J by 8 bases, and 12 bases separated the two germline ends. The length of the CDR3 is 13 residues.

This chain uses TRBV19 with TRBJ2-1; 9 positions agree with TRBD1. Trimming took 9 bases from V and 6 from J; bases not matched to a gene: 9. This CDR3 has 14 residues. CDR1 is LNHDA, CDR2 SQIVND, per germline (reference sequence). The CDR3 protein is CASSAETGGNEQFF. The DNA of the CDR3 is TGTGCCAGCTCGGCCGAGACAGGGGGCAATGAGCAGTTCTTC.

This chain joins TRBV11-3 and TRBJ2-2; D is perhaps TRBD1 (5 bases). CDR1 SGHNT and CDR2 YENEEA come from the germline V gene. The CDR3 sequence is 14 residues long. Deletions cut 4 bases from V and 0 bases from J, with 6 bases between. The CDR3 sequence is CASSWTPNTGELFF. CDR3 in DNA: TGTGCCAGCAGCTGGACACCGAACACCGGGGAGCTGTTTTTT.

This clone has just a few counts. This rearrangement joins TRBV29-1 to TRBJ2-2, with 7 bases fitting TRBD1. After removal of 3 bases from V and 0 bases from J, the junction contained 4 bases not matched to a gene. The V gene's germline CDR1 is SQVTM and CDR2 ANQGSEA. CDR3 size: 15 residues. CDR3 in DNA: TGCAGCGTTGACGACAGGGAAGCGAACACCGGGGAGCTGTTTTTT. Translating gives CSVDDREANTGELFF.

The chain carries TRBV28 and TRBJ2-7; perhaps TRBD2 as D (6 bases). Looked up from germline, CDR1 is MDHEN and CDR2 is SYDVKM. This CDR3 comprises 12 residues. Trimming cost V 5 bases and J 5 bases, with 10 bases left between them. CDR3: CASSRGKNEQYF. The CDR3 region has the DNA TGTGCCAGCAGTCGGGGGAAGAACGAGCAGTACTTC.

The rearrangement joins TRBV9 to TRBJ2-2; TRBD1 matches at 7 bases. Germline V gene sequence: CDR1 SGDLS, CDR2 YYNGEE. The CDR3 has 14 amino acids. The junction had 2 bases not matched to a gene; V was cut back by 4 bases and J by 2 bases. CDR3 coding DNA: TGTGCCAGCAGCAGGGACAGTAACACCGGGGAGCTGTTTTTT. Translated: CASSRDSNTGELFF.

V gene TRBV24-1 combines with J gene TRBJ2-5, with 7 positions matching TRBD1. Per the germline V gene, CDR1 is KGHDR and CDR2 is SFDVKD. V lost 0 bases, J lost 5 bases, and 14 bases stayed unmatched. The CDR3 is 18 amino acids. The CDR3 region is CATSDLPEPGQSRETQYF. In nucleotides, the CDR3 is TGTGCCACCAGTGATTTGCCTGAACCGGGACAGAGCAGGGAGACCCAGTACTTC.

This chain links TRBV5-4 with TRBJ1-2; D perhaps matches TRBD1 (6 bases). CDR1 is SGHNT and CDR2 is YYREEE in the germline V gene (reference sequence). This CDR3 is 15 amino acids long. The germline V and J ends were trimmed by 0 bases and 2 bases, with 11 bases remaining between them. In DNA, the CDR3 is TGTGCCAGCAGCTTGGCCGGGGGGGCGAACTATGGCTACACCTTC. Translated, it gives CASSLAGGANYGYTF.

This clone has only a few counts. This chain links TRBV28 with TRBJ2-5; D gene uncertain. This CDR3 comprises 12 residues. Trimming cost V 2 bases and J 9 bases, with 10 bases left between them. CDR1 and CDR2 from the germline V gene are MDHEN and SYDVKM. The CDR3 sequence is CASSLVLGAQYF. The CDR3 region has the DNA TGTGCCAGCAGTTTAGTTCTTGGAGCCCAGTACTTC.

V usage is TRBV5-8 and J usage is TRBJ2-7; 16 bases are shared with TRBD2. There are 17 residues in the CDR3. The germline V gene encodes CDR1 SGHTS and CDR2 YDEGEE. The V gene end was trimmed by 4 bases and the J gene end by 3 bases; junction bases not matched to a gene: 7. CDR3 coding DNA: TGTGCCAGCAGCGAGGGACTAGCGGGAGGGAAATTCTACGAGCAGTACTTC. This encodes CASSEGLAGGKFYEQYF.

The CDR3 sequence: CASSLTGGNGYTF. CDR3 coding DNA: TGTGCCAGCAGCTTGACAGGGGGCAATGGCTACACCTTC. The chain joins TRBV5-5 to TRBJ1-2; 9 nucleotides match TRBD1. This CDR3 has 13 amino acids. The trim removed 1 base at V and 6 bases at J, leaving 1 base unmatched. Germline V lookup: CDR1 SGHKS, CDR2 YYEKEE (reference sequence).

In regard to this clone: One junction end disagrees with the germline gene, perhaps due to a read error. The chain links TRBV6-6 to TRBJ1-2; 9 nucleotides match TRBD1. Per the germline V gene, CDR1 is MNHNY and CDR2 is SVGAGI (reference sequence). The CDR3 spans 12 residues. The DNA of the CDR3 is TGTGCCAGCAGTGACCAACAGGGGGCAGGCAGATTC. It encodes CASSDQQGAGRF.

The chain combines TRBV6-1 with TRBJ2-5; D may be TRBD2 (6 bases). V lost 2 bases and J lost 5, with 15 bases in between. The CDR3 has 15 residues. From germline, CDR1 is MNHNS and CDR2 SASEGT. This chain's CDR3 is CASSEIFSGGETQYF. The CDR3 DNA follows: TGTGCCAGCAGTGAAATCTTTAGTGGGGGGGAGACCCAGTACTTC.

CDR3 DNA sequence: TGCGCCAGCAGCCAAGATTTGGGAACAGGGACCTACGAGCAGTACTTC. Encoded protein: CASSQDLGTGTYEQYF. The V and J genes are TRBV4-1 and TRBJ2-7; D is possibly TRBD1 (6 bases). The germline CDR1 and CDR2 sequences are MGHRA and YSYEKL. CDR3 length: 16 residues. V lost 0 bases, J lost 2 bases, and 14 bases lay in between.